The next 21 T cell receptor beta chains were all read from a single sample in a study of T cell clonality in common variable immunodeficiency. No antigen has been assigned to these receptors. Profiling relied on immunoSEQ multiplex PCR, and the TCRdb table lists in-frame clones only, not all of them. This sample carries tens of thousands of clones, none of them present only once. Study findings and constraints: In common variable immunodeficiency, TCR beta chains reportedly carried fewer deletions and N-nucleotide insertions.

Source material: peripheral blood mononuclear cells. The source is a human donor with common variable immunodeficiency.

This clone was detected many times. The read terminates 3 residues before the CDR3 end, so the remaining end is supplied by the germline J gene. The chain has TRBV7-8 and TRBJ2-7; D possibly corresponds to TRBD1 (5 bases). The V gene lost 4 bases and the J gene lost 6 bases, with 13 bases spanning the gap. The CDR3 runs 13 residues. Germline CDR1 is SGHVS and CDR2 is FQNEAQ. CDR3 bases read: TGTGCCAGCAGCTATACAGGTTGGATCGAG. The encoded protein is CASSYTGWIE. The entire CDR3 reads CASSYTGWIEQYF. The full variable domain, rest sourced from reference TRBV7-8 and TRBJ2-7, is GAGVSQSPRYKVAKRGQDVALRCDPISGHVSLFWYQQALGQGPEFLTYFQNEAQLDKSGLPSDRFFAERPEGSVSTLKIQRTQQEDSAVYLCASSYTGWIEQYFGPGTRLTVT.

A note on this clone: The sequence runs out 3 residues before the end of the CDR3; the remainder is reconstructed from the germline J gene. The V gene is TRBV7-6, the J gene TRBJ2-1; D possibly corresponds to TRBD1 (5 bases). The CDR3 has 18 amino acids. The germline V gene has CDR1 SGHVS and CDR2 FNYEAQ. The V end was cut by 1 base, the J end by 0 bases, with 16 bases between. CDR3 sequence: CASSLEWTRESSYNEQFF. CDR3 DNA (partial): TGTGCCAGCAGCTTAGAGTGGACACGTGAAAGCTCCTACAATGAG.

The sequenced part of the CDR3 DNA is TGTGCCAGCAGCCCCAGACCGGGGACAGCCTACGAG. Translating it yields CASSPRPGTAYE. The full CDR3 reads CASSPRPGTAYEQYF. V and J are TRBV7-6 and TRBJ2-7; 7 nucleotides line up with TRBD1. The read is 3 residues too short to cover the CDR3 end, so that end is filled in from the germline J gene. There are 15 residues in the CDR3. The V segment lost 5 bases and the J segment 2 bases; nucleotides outside the gene matches: 9. The germline CDR1 and CDR2 sequences are SGHVS and FNYEAQ.

Many counts were recorded for this clone. The read ends 3 residues shy of where the CDR3 ends; the end is completed using the germline J gene. V is TRBV7-8 and J is TRBJ2-3, with 10 bases fitting TRBD2. Trimming at V came to 6 bases and at J to 2 bases, leaving 8 bases not matched to a gene. CDR1 is SGHVS and CDR2 is FQNEAQ in the germline V gene. The CDR3 length is 16 residues. The CDR3 reads CASSTGLAGVTDTQYF. The covered CDR3 bases are TGTGCCAGCAGTACGGGGCTAGCGGGGGTCACAGATACG.

Comment on this clone: The read comes to an end 3 residues before the CDR3 does, leaving the germline J gene to fill in the end. J is TRBJ2-5 and V is TRBV20-1; 14 bases are a match to TRBD2. This CDR3 spans 18 amino acids. The V and J ends lost 2 bases and 1 base, in that order; junction bases with no gene match: 9. CDR1 and CDR2 from the germline V gene are DFQATT and SNEGSKA (reference sequence). The covered CDR3 bases are TGCAGTGCTAGATTCCTTACAGGGACTAGCGGGAGCCAAGAGACC. Its protein is CSARFLTGTSGSQET. The complete CDR3 sequence is CSARFLTGTSGSQETQYF.

This clone has a count of ten or more. The read halts 3 residues ahead of the CDR3 end, with the missing end drawn from the germline J gene. The rearrangement links TRBV5-6 to TRBJ1-1; D possibly corresponds to TRBD1 (6 bases). V was cut by 4 bases and J by 3 bases, with 13 bases left in between. CDR1 is SGHDT and CDR2 is YYEEEE in the germline V gene. This CDR3 is built from 14 residues. The CDR3 loop reads CASSTDRSYTEAFF. The CDR3 DNA, read in part, is TGTGCCAGCAGCACCGACAGGTCTTACACTGAA.

The CDR3 DNA, read in part, is TGTGCCAGCAGCCTACAACGGAGGACAGGGGCCCACAATCAGCCC. This gives the protein CASSLQRRTGAHNQP. The full CDR3 protein reads CASSLQRRTGAHNQPQHF. The rearrangement links TRBV7-8 to TRBJ1-5, with 9 bases fitting TRBD1. Read data end 3 residues before the CDR3 end; the end is taken from the germline J gene. Losses at the gene ends were 5 bases for V and 3 bases for J; bases not matched to a gene: 14. The CDR3 has 18 amino acids. Germline V gene sequence: CDR1 SGHVS, CDR2 FQNEAQ.

This clone was counted only a few times. The read comes to an end 3 residues before the CDR3 does, leaving the germline J gene to fill in the end. The chain links TRBV20-1 to TRBJ2-5; 9 bases fit TRBD2. J was trimmed by 1 base and V by 4 bases; bases with no gene match: 7. The CDR3 is made up of 15 amino acids. Germline CDR1 DFQATT, CDR2 SNEGSKA (reference sequence). Incomplete CDR3 DNA: TGCAGTGCTACACGACTAGCGGTCGCCCAAGAGACC. This codes for CSATRLAVAQET. The entire CDR3 reads CSATRLAVAQETQYF.

As to this clone: The read ends 3 residues shy of where the CDR3 ends; the end is completed using the germline J gene. The chain links TRBV5-1 to TRBJ2-1; no firm D call. V gave up 5 bases and J gave up 7 bases, with 19 bases separating them. Germline-derived CDR1 and CDR2 are SGHRS and YFSETQ. The CDR3 length is 15 residues. CDR3 amino acids: CASRLEPSWANEQFF. Incomplete CDR3 DNA: TGCGCCAGCAGGCTGGAACCCTCTTGGGCAAATGAG.

At least ten counts were recorded for this clone. The sequenced CDR3 bases are TGTGCCAGCAGCTTACATGGTAGCTCCTACGAG. Translation: CASSLHGSSYE. The CDR3, in full, reads CASSLHGSSYEQYF. The gene calls are TRBV11-2 and TRBJ2-7, with D unclear. The sequence runs out 3 residues before the end of the CDR3; the remainder is reconstructed from the germline J gene. V was pared by 2 bases and J by 0 bases, with 8 bases between. Germline CDR1 reads SGHAT; CDR2 reads FQNNGV. CDR3 length equals 14 residues.

About this clone itself: The CDR3 end falls 3 residues outside the read, so it is completed with the germline J gene. The chain is built from TRBV19 and TRBJ2-4, with 8 bases lining up with TRBD1. Germline CDR1 reads LNHDA; CDR2 reads SQIVND (reference sequence). V was clipped by 5 bases and J by 1 base; unmatched bases: 4. CDR3 length: 15 amino acids. The sequenced CDR3 bases are TGTGCCAGTAGTCCAAGGACAGGGGCCAAAAACATT. This translates into CASSPRTGAKNI. The whole CDR3 is CASSPRTGAKNIQYF.

This clone appeared many times. The read terminates 3 residues ahead of where the CDR3 ends, so the germline J gene completes it. The rearrangement links TRBV20-1 to TRBJ1-5; tentatively, D is TRBD1 (6 bases). V lost 5 bases, J lost 0 bases, and 14 bases lay in between. The CDR3 runs to 15 residues. Germline V lookup: CDR1 DFQATT, CDR2 SNEGSKA (reference sequence). CDR3 bases read: TGCAGTGCTCGACCGGGACACCATAGCAATCAGCCC. It codes for CSARPGHHSNQP. The CDR3 reads in full as CSARPGHHSNQPQHF.

This clone turned up a few times. The missing CDR3 end, 3 residues past where the read stops, is filled in from the germline J gene. V and J are TRBV7-8 and TRBJ2-1; D gene ambiguous. This CDR3 region has 11 residues. The V end was cut by 5 bases, the J end by 9 bases, with 8 bases between. The germline V gene has CDR1 SGHVS and CDR2 FQNEAQ. The sequenced CDR3 bases are TGTGCCAGCAGCCCCATCGGTGAG. This codes for CASSPIGE. The whole CDR3 reads CASSPIGEQFF.

This clone was counted only a few times. The missing CDR3 end, 3 residues past where the read stops, is filled in from the germline J gene. The chain joins TRBV19 to TRBJ1-5; D ambiguous. V lost 7 bases and J lost 0, with 13 bases in between. Germline values: CDR1 LNHDA, CDR2 SQIVND (reference sequence). This CDR3 spans 15 amino acids. Here the CDR3 reads CASNSADYSNQPQHF. The part of the CDR3 DNA that was read is TGTGCCAGTAATTCGGCAGACTATAGCAATCAGCCC.

As regards this clone: The read terminates 3 residues ahead of where the CDR3 ends, so the germline J gene completes it. The chain couples TRBV7-2 to TRBJ1-1, with TRBD1 as a possible D gene (6 bases). The CDR3 has 13 residues. Germline CDR1 and CDR2: SGHTA and FQGNSA. The germline V and J ends were trimmed by 1 base and 7 bases, with 10 bases remaining between them. The CDR3 protein is CASSLGGRGEAFF. CDR3 DNA (partial): TGTGCCAGCAGCTTAGGGGGGCGCGGTGAA.

Of note for this clone: The read terminates 3 residues ahead of where the CDR3 ends, so the germline J gene completes it. The chain has TRBV7-9 and TRBJ1-6; 7 nucleotides agree with TRBD1. The V gene's germline CDR1 is SEHNR and CDR2 FQNEAQ (reference sequence). CDR3 length equals 15 residues. Trimming cost V 0 bases and J 9 bases; bases outside gene matches: 5. The part of the CDR3 DNA that was read is TGTGCCAGCAGCTTAGCGGGGGGACAGAGTTCACCC. This gives the protein CASSLAGGQSSP. The whole CDR3 reads CASSLAGGQSSPLHF.

This clone turned up a few times. The CDR3 goes on 3 residues after the read ends, and that part is filled in from the germline J gene. This chain uses TRBV19 with TRBJ1-1; TRBD1 might be the D (5 bases). This CDR3 region has 15 residues. Trimming took 5 bases from V and 1 from J, leaving 14 bases between them. Germline lookup yields CDR1 LNHDA and CDR2 SQIVND (reference sequence). This CDR3 is CASSHGGTGNTEAFF. The CDR3 DNA, read in part, is TGTGCCAGTAGTCATGGGGGGACTGGGAACACTGAA.

Ten or more counts support this clone. The CDR3 goes on 3 residues after the read ends, and that part is filled in from the germline J gene. V and J are TRBV19 and TRBJ2-7; a weak D match, TRBD2 (6 bases). Trimming shortened V by 5 bases and J by 3 bases, and 14 bases separated the two germline ends. Germline V CDR1 and CDR2: LNHDA, SQIVND (reference sequence). The CDR3 consists of 14 residues. The CDR3 reads CASSSGTYLYEQYF. The sequenced part of the CDR3 DNA is TGTGCCAGTAGTTCCGGGACTTATCTCTACGAG. The full variable domain, its missing parts supplied by reference TRBV19 and TRBJ2-7, is DGGITQSPKYLFRKEGQNVTLSCEQNLNHDAMYWYRQDPGQGLRLIYYSQIVNDFQKGDIAEGYSVSREKKESFPLTVTSAQKNPTAFYLCASSSGTYLYEQYFGPGTRLTVT.

This clone was picked up a small number of times. The sequenced CDR3 bases are TGTGCCAGCAGCCTTAACACCGGGGAG. As protein: CASSLNTGE. The CDR3 reads in full as CASSLNTGELFF. The V gene is TRBV7-3, the J gene TRBJ2-2; D gene uncertain. From the germline J gene comes the end of the CDR3, since the read stops 3 residues before it. CDR3 size: 12 residues. Trimming stripped 5 bases from V and 2 bases from J, with 3 bases between. Germline loops: CDR1 SGHTA, CDR2 FQGTGA.

This clone was recorded many times. The read comes to an end 3 residues before the CDR3 does, leaving the germline J gene to fill in the end. The V and J genes are TRBV2 and TRBJ2-2; a possible D gene is TRBD1 (6 bases). This CDR3 is 15 amino acids long. CDR1 and CDR2 from the germline V gene are SNHLY and FYNNEI. V was cut by 4 bases and J by 2 bases, with 11 bases left in between. The CDR3 reads CASSAGTQNTGELFF. The sequenced part of the CDR3 DNA is TGTGCCAGCAGTGCTGGGACACAAAACACCGGGGAG.

The sample holds many counts of this clone. The read ends 3 residues shy of where the CDR3 ends; the end is completed using the germline J gene. This sequence joins TRBV5-1 and TRBJ2-3, with D maybe TRBD2 (6 bases). V lost 4 bases to trimming and J lost 0 bases, with 9 bases between them. The CDR3 length is 14 residues. The germline gives CDR1 SGHRS, CDR2 YFSETQ. Partial CDR3 DNA: TGCGCCAGCAGCCAAAGCGGGAGCACAGATACG. This sequence encodes CASSQSGSTDT. The full CDR3 sequence reads CASSQSGSTDTQYF.